The subject of this entry is one T cell receptor (beta chain). Sequencing was performed with immunoSEQ multiplex PCR; in TCRdb, only in-frame clones are kept and a portion is missing. This table holds around 160,000 clones, 70% to 90% found once. The sample belongs to a study of blood T cell repertoires in COVID-19. Whole-study context: T cells, B-cell-depleted T cells, or PBMCs provided the cDNA or gDNA that served as material.

CDR3 length equals 16 residues. The V gene's germline CDR1 is SGHRS and CDR2 YFSETQ. Trimming stripped 0 bases from V and 5 bases from J, with 17 bases between. Source material: PBMCs or T cells enriched from blood (not recorded which). This sequence was found in a man aged 40-49 years who had recovered from COVID-19. The V gene is TRBV5-1, the J gene TRBJ2-5; a possible D gene is TRBD1 (7 bases). The CDR3 reads CASSLGGAGGGETQYF. The CDR3 coding sequence is TGCGCCAGCAGCTTGGGTGGCGCAGGGGGAGGTGAGACCCAGTACTTC. Drawing the rest from reference TRBV5-1 and TRBJ2-5, the complete variable domain is KAGVTQTPRYLIKTRGQQVTLSCSPISGHRSVSWYQQTPGQGLQFLFEYFSETQRNKGNFPGRFSGRQFSNSRSEMNVSTLELGDSALYLCASSLGGAGGGETQYFGPGTRLLVL.